The clone carrying this T cell receptor (beta chain) occurred many times. The antigen remains unidentified. These data belong to a study of blood T cells in healthy people across ages. V lost 5 bases and J lost 2, with 10 bases in between. The CDR3 covers 12 residues. Germline V gives CDR1 DFQATT, CDR2 SNEGSKA (reference sequence). Using a J-beta primer mix together with a sample-barcoded 5' primer, a second PCR was run for roughly 7 to 12 cycles. From the 5' RACE reads, TCRdb called clonotypes with MiXCR, one entry per CDR3 protein. This table holds under 1 million distinct CDR3 sequences, around 42% found once. Overall study findings and caveats: Both naive CD4+ cell counts and diversity were greater in long-lived donors than in aged donors. PBMCs left unsorted prevented a conclusive naive versus antigen-experienced comparison. The donors' CMV status was not determined, possibly confounding changes in expanded clonotypes.

Each sample used at least 6 million PBMCs. The receptor's source is a man aged 55 to 70 in good health. The specimen sequenced was blood. The chain uses TRBV20-1 and TRBJ2-7; unclear D gene. The CDR3 here is CSAWGPAYEQYF. CDR3 bases: TGCAGTGCTTGGGGTCCAGCCTACGAGCAGTACTTC.